A single sample is the source of the 29 T cell receptor beta chains below, sequenced in a study of blood T cell repertoires in COVID-19. Measured with immunoSEQ multiplex PCR; TCRdb has only the in-frame clones, and not every one. The table has roughly 250,000 clones, 75% to 90% seen once. Material for sequencing was PBMCs or T cells enriched from blood (not recorded which). The source is a man between 35 and 55 years old who had recovered from COVID-19.

This chain links TRBV19 with TRBJ1-4; possible D gene TRBD1, 5 bases. The CDR3 length is 16 residues. The V end lost 4 bases, the J end lost 0 bases, and 12 bases lay between the germline ends. Germline V gene sequence: CDR1 LNHDA, CDR2 SQIVND (reference sequence). The CDR3 loop is CASSSFWGSTNEKLFF. The CDR3 DNA reads as TGTGCCAGTAGTAGCTTCTGGGGCTCAACTAATGAAAAACTGTTTTTT.

The chain has TRBV4-3 and TRBJ1-2; no firm D call. Looked up from germline, CDR1 is LGHNA and CDR2 is YSLEER. The CDR3 spans 15 residues. V was trimmed by 0 bases and J by 4 bases, leaving 12 bases between them. The CDR3 nucleotides are TGCGCCAGCAGCCAAGATCATGAGGTTCTCTATGGCTACACCTTC. This gives the protein CASSQDHEVLYGYTF.

The CDR3 nucleotides read TGTGCCAGCAGCTTAGGCAGGGGACAGAGAAACACTGAAGCTTTCTTT. Amino acids: CASSLGRGQRNTEAFF. This sequence joins TRBV11-2 and TRBJ1-1; TRBD1 matches 7 bases. CDR1 is SGHAT and CDR2 is FQNNGV in the germline V gene. The CDR3 consists of 16 residues. Trimming at V came to 1 base and at J to 2 bases, leaving 7 bases not matched to a gene.

This clone was seen a handful of times. V is TRBV10-1 and J is TRBJ1-2; D perhaps matches TRBD1 (6 bases). Trimming pared 10 bases from V and 4 bases from J, leaving 13 bases between. Germline V lookup: CDR1 WNHNN, CDR2 SYGVQD (reference sequence). There are 12 residues in the CDR3. The CDR3 DNA is TGCGCCACAGGATGGGGGCCCTATGGCTACACCTTC. Its protein product is CATGWGPYGYTF.

This clone has only one observation. V and J are TRBV7-8 and TRBJ2-1, with 13 bases that match TRBD2. Germline trimming cut 8 bases from V and 0 bases from J; bases unmatched to any gene: 7. Germline assignment: CDR1 SGHVS and CDR2 FQNEAQ. CDR3 size: 17 residues. The CDR3 here is CASCGTSGTVSYNEQFF. The DNA for the CDR3 is TGTGCCAGCTGCGGGACTAGCGGGACAGTCTCCTACAATGAGCAGTTCTTC.

The chain recombines TRBV4-1 with TRBJ2-7; 10 bases are a match to TRBD2. V shed 1 base, J shed 2 bases, and the junction held 5 bases outside the gene matches. Germline values: CDR1 MGHRA, CDR2 YSYEKL. This CDR3 spans 16 amino acids. DNA of the CDR3: TGCGCCAGCAGCCAAGGGCTAGCGGGGGCCGCCTACGAGCAGTACTTC. This encodes CASSQGLAGAAYEQYF.

The gene calls are TRBV29-1 and TRBJ2-1; 7 positions match TRBD2. V shed 6 bases, J shed 0 bases, and the junction held 8 bases outside the gene matches. This CDR3 region has 15 residues. Germline V gene data show CDR1 as SQVTM and CDR2 as ANQGSEA. CDR3 sequence reads: CSVAGTTSSYNEQFF. Written as DNA, the CDR3 is TGCAGCGTGGCCGGGACTACCAGCTCCTACAATGAGCAGTTCTTC.

This clone was recorded once. The rearrangement uses TRBV12-5 and TRBJ1-2; perhaps TRBD1 as D (6 bases). The germline gives CDR1 LGHNT, CDR2 FRNRAP. The CDR3 consists of 12 residues. Trimming took off 6 bases at V and 4 bases at J, with 9 bases between the two ends. DNA for the CDR3: TGTGCTAGTGGAGGACAGCTCTATGGCTACACCTTC. It codes for CASGGQLYGYTF.

This clone occurred once. The V gene is TRBV2, the J gene TRBJ1-1; 8 nucleotides line up with TRBD1. The CDR3 has 16 amino acids. The V gene's germline CDR1 is SNHLY and CDR2 FYNNEI. Unmatched junction bases numbered 10, after V lost 2 bases and J lost 5 bases. In DNA form, the CDR3 reads TGTGCCAGCAGTGAATCCGGACAGGGCGTACGGACTGAAGCTTTCTTT. Amino acids: CASSESGQGVRTEAFF.

This clone was picked up a small number of times. V is TRBV9 and J is TRBJ2-3; 8 nucleotides line up with TRBD2. Per the germline V gene, CDR1 is SGDLS and CDR2 is YYNGEE. The CDR3 is 15 residues long. V lost 3 bases and J lost 5; bases outside the gene matches: 8. The CDR3 is CASSAYFTSGDTQYF. DNA of the CDR3: TGTGCCAGCAGCGCCTACTTTACTAGCGGAGATACGCAGTATTTT.

V is TRBV15 and J is TRBJ2-7; perhaps TRBD2 as D (5 bases). V lost 0 bases, J lost 3 bases, and 12 bases lay in between. There are 15 residues in the CDR3. The V gene's germline CDR1 is LNHNV and CDR2 YYDKDF (reference sequence). CDR3 DNA: TGTGCCACCAGCAGAGATACGGTCGAGGGCTACGAGCAGTACTTC. Translated: CATSRDTVEGYEQYF.

With regard to this clone: In the same sample, other DNA sequences code for this CDR3. The chain uses TRBV18 and TRBJ1-5; D may be TRBD1 (5 bases). V lost 3 bases and J lost 6, with 12 bases in between. Germline assignment: CDR1 KGHSH and CDR2 LQKENI. The CDR3 loop spans 14 amino acids. The CDR3 sequence is CASSPGQGSQPQHF. CDR3 nucleotides: TGTGCCAGCTCACCTGGCCAGGGCAGTCAGCCCCAGCATTTT.

The chain employs TRBV13 and TRBJ1-3; D is undetermined. The CDR3 spans 18 residues. Germline V gene lookup returns CDR1 PRHDT and CDR2 FYEKMQ (reference sequence). Trimming stripped 1 base from V and 0 bases from J, with 16 bases between. CDR3: CASSLDRHAKSSGNTIYF. In DNA, the CDR3 is TGTGCCAGCAGCTTAGACAGACACGCGAAAAGCTCTGGAAACACCATATATTTT.

This clone was counted once. The chain recombines TRBV30 with TRBJ1-5; D is possibly TRBD1 (5 bases). Per germline, CDR1 GTSNPN and CDR2 SVGIG (reference sequence). CDR3 length: 13 amino acids. V lost 6 bases, J lost 4 bases, and 13 bases lay in between. The CDR3 is CACRARSNQPQHF. CDR3 DNA sequence: TGTGCCTGCAGGGCTCGCTCTAATCAGCCCCAGCATTTT.

The chain employs TRBV14 and TRBJ2-2, with 10 bases matching TRBD2. This CDR3 comprises 19 residues. V trimming: 0 bases; J trimming: 0 bases; junction bases outside the gene matches: 7. Germline V CDR1 and CDR2: SGHDN, FVKESK. CDR3 region: CASSQDWGLAFANTGELFF. DNA of the CDR3: TGTGCCAGCAGCCAAGATTGGGGACTAGCGTTCGCGAACACCGGGGAGCTGTTTTTT. The entire variable domain, with the rest obtained from reference TRBV14 and TRBJ2-2, is as follows: EAGVTQFPSHSVIEKGQTVTLRCDPISGHDNLYWYRRVMGKEIKFLLHFVKESKQDESGMPNNRFLAERTGGTYSTLKVQPAELEDSGVYFCASSQDWGLAFANTGELFFGEGSRLTVL.

CDR3 sequence: CASSPRWTGNLNTEAFF. The CDR3 DNA reads as TGTGCCAGCTCACCACGCTGGACAGGGAACTTGAACACTGAAGCTTTCTTT. The chain combines TRBV18 with TRBJ1-1; TRBD1 matches 8 bases. Germline CDR1 is KGHSH and CDR2 is LQKENI. V lost 1 base, J lost 0 bases, and 7 bases stayed unmatched. There are 17 residues in the CDR3.

The chain has TRBV3-1 (or the pseudogene TRBV3-2) and TRBJ2-7, with D maybe TRBD1 (6 bases). V was cut by 2 bases and J by 0 bases, with 14 bases left in between. The germline V gene has CDR1 LGHDT and CDR2 YNNKEL (reference sequence). CDR3 length: 16 amino acids. The CDR3 region is CASSQHRDTDSYEQYF. In nucleotides, the CDR3 is TGTGCCAGCAGCCAACATAGGGACACGGACTCCTACGAGCAGTACTTC.

J is TRBJ2-2 and V is TRBV18; 9 nucleotides agree with TRBD1. Germline values: CDR1 KGHSH, CDR2 LQKENI. The CDR3 loop spans 16 amino acids. V was pared by 2 bases and J by 3 bases, with 4 bases of the junction left unmatched. This CDR3 reads CASSPSGQGDTGELFF. CDR3 DNA: TGTGCCAGCTCACCATCGGGACAGGGCGACACCGGGGAGCTGTTTTTT.

This rearrangement joins TRBV6-5 to TRBJ2-7; 7 bases are shared with TRBD2. V shed 6 bases and J 2 bases; nucleotides not matched to a gene: 10. CDR3 size: 15 residues. Germline loops: CDR1 MNHEY, CDR2 SVGAGI. CDR3 region: CASSASTGRPYEQYF. The DNA of the CDR3 is TGTGCCAGCAGCGCCTCGACCGGGAGGCCCTACGAGCAGTACTTC.

This clone appeared once. The chain combines TRBV5-4 with TRBJ1-1; 7 nucleotides align to TRBD1. In germline, CDR1 is SGHNT, CDR2 YYREEE (reference sequence). This CDR3 comprises 15 residues. V gave up 0 bases and J gave up 0 bases; unmatched junction bases: 2. The CDR3 DNA reads TGTGCCAGCAGCTTGGACGACAGGGTGAACACTGAAGCTTTCTTT. Its translation: CASSLDDRVNTEAFF.

There are a few counts of this clone. The chain couples TRBV27 to TRBJ2-5; tentative D call: TRBD1 (5 bases). CDR3 length: 14 residues. Deletions cut 6 bases from V and 9 bases from J, with 20 bases between. Looked up from germline, CDR1 is MNHEY and CDR2 is SMNVEV (reference sequence). This chain's CDR3 is CASRTTQLKQAQYF. CDR3 nucleotides: TGTGCCAGCAGAACTACTCAGCTCAAACAGGCCCAGTACTTC.

This clone appeared a single time. The J gene is TRBJ2-1, the V gene TRBV7-3; perhaps TRBD1 as D (7 bases). The germline V gene has CDR1 SGHTA and CDR2 FQGTGA. V lost 2 bases, J lost 3 bases, and 11 bases lay in between. This CDR3 region has 15 residues. The CDR3 here is CASSLAGQNYNEQFF. In DNA form, the CDR3 reads TGTGCCAGCAGCTTAGCGGGACAGAACTACAATGAGCAGTTCTTC.

This chain joins TRBV24-1 and TRBJ1-5; the D is unclear. The V and J ends lost 4 bases and 6 bases respectively, with 6 bases between them. CDR1 and CDR2 (germline): KGHDR, SFDVKD. CDR3 length equals 12 residues. CDR3: CATSEFGQPQHF. In DNA, the CDR3 is TGTGCCACCAGTGAGTTCGGTCAGCCCCAGCATTTT.

The CDR3 is CAISSSGSNTEAFF. In DNA, the CDR3 is TGTGCCATCAGTAGCTCGGGTTCTAACACTGAAGCTTTCTTT. V and J are TRBV10-3 and TRBJ1-1; D remains ambiguous. Trimming shortened V by 5 bases and J by 2 bases, and 12 bases separated the two germline ends. The V gene's germline CDR1 is ENHRY and CDR2 SYGVKD. This CDR3 is 14 amino acids long.

The chain is built from TRBV23-1 and TRBJ1-5, with 10 bases fitting TRBD1. TRBV23-1 is identified as an open reading frame with a role that is uncertain. The junction had 15 bases not matched to a gene; V was cut back by 0 bases and J by 1 base. This CDR3 spans 21 amino acids. CDR3 nucleotides: TGCGCCAGCAGTCAATCTGTGTTGGACAGGGGGAATTTGCAGAGCAATCAGCCCCAGCATTTT. This codes for CASSQSVLDRGNLQSNQPQHF.

The chain employs TRBV5-1 and TRBJ1-1; TRBD1 might be the D (5 bases). Germline V gives CDR1 SGHRS, CDR2 YFSETQ. Trimming left V 4 bases short and J 4 bases short, with 11 bases between. This CDR3 is built from 13 residues. The CDR3: CASSRLGGTEAFF. CDR3 DNA: TGCGCCAGCAGCCGGTTGGGGGGCACTGAAGCTTTCTTT.

This clone was counted only a few times. The V gene is TRBV3-1 (or the pseudogene TRBV3-2), the J gene TRBJ2-7, with TRBD2 as a possible D gene (6 bases). This CDR3 has 14 amino acids. V lost 1 base and J lost 1, with 8 bases in between. Germline CDR1 and CDR2: LGHDT and YNNKEL (reference sequence). The CDR3 loop is CASSQGRGSYEQYF. The CDR3 DNA sequence: TGTGCCAGCAGCCAAGGGCGGGGATCCTACGAGCAGTACTTC.

The chain is built from TRBV28 and TRBJ2-1; D unclear. V was clipped by 6 bases and J by 0 bases, with 6 bases between them. The length of the CDR3 is 13 residues. Germline CDR1 is MDHEN and CDR2 is SYDVKM. CDR3 loop: CASRAFSYNEQFF. Written as DNA, the CDR3 is TGTGCCAGCAGGGCCTTCTCCTACAATGAGCAGTTCTTC. The variable domain in full, with the rest retrieved from reference TRBV28 and TRBJ2-1, is DVKVTQSSRYLVKRTGEKVFLECVQDMDHENMFWYRQDPGLGLRLIYFSYDVKMKEKGDIPEGYSVSREKKERFSLILESASTNQTSMYLCASRAFSYNEQFFGPGTRLTVL.

The gene calls are TRBV19 and TRBJ1-4; TRBD1 aligns across 8 bases. V lost 4 bases and J lost 0; bases outside the gene matches: 4. CDR1 and CDR2 from the germline V gene are LNHDA and SQIVND (reference sequence). This CDR3 comprises 16 residues. CDR3 in amino acids: CASSRGTGATNEKLFF. The DNA for the CDR3 is TGTGCCAGTAGTAGAGGGACAGGTGCAACTAATGAAAAACTGTTTTTT.